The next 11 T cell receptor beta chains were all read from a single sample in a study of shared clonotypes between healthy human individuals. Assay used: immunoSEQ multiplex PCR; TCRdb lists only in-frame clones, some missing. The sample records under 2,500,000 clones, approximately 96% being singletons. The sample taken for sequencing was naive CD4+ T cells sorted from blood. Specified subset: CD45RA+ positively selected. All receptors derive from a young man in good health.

The CDR3 is CASSGLAGGTETQYF. Here the CDR3 DNA reads TGTGCCAGCAGCGGACTAGCGGGGGGGACAGAGACCCAGTACTTC. The chain carries TRBV2 and TRBJ2-5; 15 nucleotides line up with TRBD2. CDR3 length: 15 amino acids. The V gene end was trimmed by 6 bases and the J gene end by 4 bases; junction bases not matched to a gene: 3. The germline CDR1 and CDR2 sequences are SNHLY and FYNNEI.

CDR3 bases: TGTGCCACTTGGAACGGTCCCTCACAGCCCCAGCATTTT. Translation: CATWNGPSQPQHF. The chain uses TRBV10-3 and TRBJ1-5; no firm D call. Trimming took off 10 bases at V and 7 bases at J, with 17 bases between the two ends. Germline CDR1 and CDR2: ENHRY and SYGVKD. The length of the CDR3 is 13 residues.

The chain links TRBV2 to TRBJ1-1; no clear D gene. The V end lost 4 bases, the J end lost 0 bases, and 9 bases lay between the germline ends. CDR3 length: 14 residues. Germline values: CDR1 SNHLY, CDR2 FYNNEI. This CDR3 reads CASSVVALNTEAFF. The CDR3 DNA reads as TGTGCCAGCAGTGTGGTCGCTCTGAACACTGAAGCTTTCTTT.

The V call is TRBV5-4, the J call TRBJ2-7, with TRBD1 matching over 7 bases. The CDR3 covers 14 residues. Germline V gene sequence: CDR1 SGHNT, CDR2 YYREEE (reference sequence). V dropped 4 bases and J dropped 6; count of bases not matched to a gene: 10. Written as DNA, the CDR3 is TGTGCCAGCAGCCCCAACCCAGACAGGGTCGAGCAGTACTTC. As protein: CASSPNPDRVEQYF.

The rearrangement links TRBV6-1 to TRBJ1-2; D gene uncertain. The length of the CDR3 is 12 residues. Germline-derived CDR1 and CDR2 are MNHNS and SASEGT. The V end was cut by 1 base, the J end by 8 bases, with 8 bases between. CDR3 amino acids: CASSEVFWGYTF. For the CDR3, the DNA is TGTGCCAGCAGTGAAGTTTTTTGGGGCTACACCTTC.

In DNA form, the CDR3 reads TGTGCCATCAGTGAGTCATACTCTGAGCAGTACTTC. It encodes CAISESYSEQYF. The rearrangement uses TRBV10-3 and TRBJ2-7; D is unresolved. The CDR3 totals 12 residues. V was shortened by 0 bases and J by 7 bases, with 7 bases between the two germline ends. CDR1 ENHRY and CDR2 SYGVKD come from the germline V gene.

DNA of the CDR3: TGTGCCAGCAGCTCCCGCGAGGGCGGTAATTCACCCCTCCACTTT. Its translation: CASSSREGGNSPLHF. This rearrangement joins TRBV5-6 to TRBJ1-6, with unresolved D. V dropped 3 bases and J dropped 6 bases, with 13 bases sitting between them. The CDR3 totals 15 residues. The V gene's germline CDR1 is SGHDT and CDR2 YYEEEE. The whole variable domain, remainder taken from reference TRBV5-6 and TRBJ1-6, is DAGVTQSPTHLIKTRGQQVTLRCSPKSGHDTVSWYQQALGQGPQFIFQYYEEEERQRGNFPDRFSGHQFPNYSSELNVNALLLGDSALYLCASSSREGGNSPLHFGNGTRLTVT.

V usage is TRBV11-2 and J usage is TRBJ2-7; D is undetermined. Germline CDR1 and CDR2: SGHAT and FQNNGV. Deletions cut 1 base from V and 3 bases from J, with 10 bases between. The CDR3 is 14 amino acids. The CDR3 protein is CASSLVFSVYEQYF. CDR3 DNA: TGTGCCAGCAGCTTAGTTTTCTCGGTCTACGAGCAGTACTTC. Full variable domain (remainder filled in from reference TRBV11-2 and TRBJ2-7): EAGVAQSPRYKIIEKRQSVAFWCNPISGHATLYWYQQILGQGPKLLIQFQNNGVVDDSQLPKDRFSAERLKGVDSTLKIQPAKLEDSAVYLCASSLVFSVYEQYFGPGTRLTVT.

The CDR3 DNA reads TGTGCCAGCAGCTCTCGACAGGGGGCATTCGAAGAGACCCAGTACTTC. Translated: CASSSRQGAFEETQYF. V and J are TRBV5-4 and TRBJ2-5; 10 bases map to TRBD1. Per the germline V gene, CDR1 is SGHNT and CDR2 is YYREEE (reference sequence). Trimming removed 3 bases from V and 3 bases from J; junction bases left unmatched: 8. There are 16 residues in the CDR3.

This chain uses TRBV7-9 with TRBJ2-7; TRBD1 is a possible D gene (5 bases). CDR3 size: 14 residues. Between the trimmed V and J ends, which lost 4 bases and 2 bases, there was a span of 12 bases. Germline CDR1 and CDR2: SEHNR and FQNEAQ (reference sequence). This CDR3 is CASSSPPTAYEQYF. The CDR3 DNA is TGTGCCAGCAGCTCCCCTCCGACAGCCTACGAGCAGTACTTC.

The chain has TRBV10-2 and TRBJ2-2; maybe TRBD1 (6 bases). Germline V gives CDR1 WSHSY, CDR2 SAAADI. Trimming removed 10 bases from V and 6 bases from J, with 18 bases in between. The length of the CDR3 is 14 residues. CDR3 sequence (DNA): TGCGCCACCCACGGAACAGGGTGGGCCGGGGAGCTGTTTTTT. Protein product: CATHGTGWAGELFF.